This entry lists 14 T cell receptor beta chains sequenced from one sample in a study of T cells in Graves' hyperthyroidism and ophthalmopathy. Using RNA transcripts as the source, TCR beta CDR3 regions were amplified. The TCR CDR3 was amplified in a first-round RT-PCR using the HTBI primer set. From the multiplex PCR reads, TCRdb called clonotypes with MiXCR, one entry per CDR3 protein. Of around 600,000 distinct CDR3 sequences in the sample, roughly 15% are singletons; the top ten hold approximately 12%. Input material: blood. The receptors come from a woman aged 50 to 60 with Graves' ophthalmopathy.

For this clonotype: This may be a read error, as it is one base from a much larger clone. The chain joins TRBV28 to TRBJ2-7; TRBD1 might be the D (6 bases). The germline V and J ends were trimmed by 6 bases and 3 bases, with 24 bases remaining between them. Germline assignment: CDR1 MDHEN and CDR2 SYDVKM. CDR3 length: 17 residues. This chain's CDR3 is CASSLGRAGEIIYEQYF. CDR3 coding DNA: TGTGCCAGCAGCTTGGGCCGGGCAGGGGAGATAATCTACGAGCAGTACTTC.

Ten or more counts support this clonotype. The chain employs TRBV12-3 or TRBV12-4 and TRBJ2-1; 10 nucleotides agree with TRBD2. CDR3 length equals 15 residues. Trimming cost V 6 bases and J 5 bases; bases outside gene matches: 7. The CDR3 protein is CASRPGLARNNEQFF. In DNA, the CDR3 is TGTGCCAGCAGGCCGGGACTAGCGAGGAACAATGAGCAGTTCTTC.

This clonotype was picked up many times. The gene calls are TRBV11-2 and TRBJ2-7; D tentatively reads TRBD1 or TRBD2 (5 bases each). Trimming left V 4 bases short and J 3 bases short, with 16 bases between. CDR1 is SGHAT, CDR2 FQNNGV, per germline. This CDR3 is 15 amino acids long. The CDR3 nucleotides read TGTGCCAGCAGCTCAGTCACGGGACCAGACTACGAGCAGTACTTC. Translation: CASSSVTGPDYEQYF.

This clonotype has more than one count but fewer than ten. In nucleotides, the CDR3 is TGCGCCAGCAGCCATATTAGCAATCGCTACAATGAGCAGTTCTTC. Residues: CASSHISNRYNEQFF. The chain is built from TRBV4-3 and TRBJ2-1; D remains unclear. The CDR3 has 15 residues. The V and J ends lost 3 bases and 3 bases respectively, with 12 bases between them. Germline V lookup: CDR1 LGHNA, CDR2 YSLEER.

The genes are TRBV19 and TRBJ2-2; maybe TRBD1 (6 bases). The CDR3 has 14 residues. CDR1 is LNHDA and CDR2 is SQIVND in the germline V gene (reference sequence). Trimming cost V 7 bases and J 4 bases, with 13 bases left between them. The CDR3 sequence: CASTQGTGTGELFF. In DNA form, the CDR3 reads TGTGCCAGTACCCAGGGGACGGGCACCGGGGAGCTGTTTTTT.

This clonotype was seen many times. The chain recombines TRBV12-3 or TRBV12-4 with TRBJ2-5; TRBD2 might be the D (6 bases). Between the trimmed V and J ends, which lost 2 bases and 5 bases, there was a span of 9 bases. The CDR3 totals 13 residues. The CDR3 nucleotides are TGTGCCAGCAGTTTATTACGGGGGGAGACCCAGTACTTC. It specifies CASSLLRGETQYF.

This clonotype was recorded at least ten times. The rearrangement uses TRBV6-5 and TRBJ2-7, with TRBD1 matching over 9 bases. The CDR3 spans 14 residues. CDR1 and CDR2 from the germline V gene are MNHEY and SVGAGI. The junction had 3 bases not matched to a gene; V was cut back by 1 base and J by 5 bases. For the CDR3, the DNA is TGTGCCAGCAGTTACTATACAGGGGGCGACGAGCAGTACTTC. It translates to CASSYYTGGDEQYF.

This clonotype was seen a handful of times. This chain uses TRBV27 with TRBJ2-5, with D perhaps matching TRBD1 (6 bases). Trimming cost V 2 bases and J 0 bases, with 16 bases left between them. Germline CDR1 reads MNHEY; CDR2 reads SMNVEV (reference sequence). This CDR3 contains 17 residues. The CDR3 reads CASSLQGSLEYQETQYF. The DNA of the CDR3 is TGTGCCAGCAGTTTACAGGGGTCTCTAGAGTACCAAGAGACCCAGTACTTC.

The sample holds many counts of this clonotype. The J gene is TRBJ2-7, the V gene TRBV24-1; TRBD2 might be the D (5 bases). V shed 4 bases and J shed 3 bases, with 21 bases lying between them. This CDR3 has 17 amino acids. Germline V gene sequence: CDR1 KGHDR, CDR2 SFDVKD. CDR3 sequence: CATSDHPGKRIRYEQYF. Here the CDR3 DNA reads TGTGCCACCAGTGACCACCCGGGGAAGCGTATACGCTACGAGCAGTACTTC.

There are a few counts of this clonotype. The V gene is TRBV6-1, the J gene TRBJ2-6; TRBD2 is a possible D gene (5 bases). This CDR3 is built from 17 residues. Trimming pared 1 base from V and 2 bases from J, leaving 12 bases between. Germline CDR1 reads MNHNS; CDR2 reads SASEGT. CDR3 protein: CASSEGSGGTGANVLTF. DNA for the CDR3: TGTGCCAGCAGTGAAGGTTCAGGAGGCACTGGGGCCAACGTCCTGACTTTC.

This clonotype was found a few times. The rearrangement joins TRBV4-2 to TRBJ1-2; D gene uncertain. Germline CDR1 reads LGHNA; CDR2 reads YNFKEQ. The CDR3 contains 16 residues. The ends were cut back, 0 bases at V and 5 bases at J, with 16 bases in the middle. The CDR3 coding sequence is TGTGCCAGCAGCCAAGATCCCACACTAAACGGGTATGGCTACACCTTC. It encodes CASSQDPTLNGYGYTF.

This chain joins TRBV19 and TRBJ2-5, with a tentative D call TRBD2 (6 bases). CDR3 length: 13 residues. V was trimmed by 5 bases and J by 5 bases, leaving 12 bases between them. Germline assignment: CDR1 LNHDA and CDR2 SQIVND (reference sequence). The CDR3: CASSSGEWETQYF. Written as DNA, the CDR3 is TGTGCCAGTAGTTCGGGAGAATGGGAGACCCAGTACTTC.

This rearrangement joins TRBV25-1 to TRBJ1-1, with D unresolved. Germline-derived CDR1 and CDR2 are MGHDK and SYGVNS. With 3 bases removed from V and 1 base from J, the gap between germline ends came to 12 bases. This CDR3 has 15 amino acids. Here the CDR3 reads CASSDPRVSNTEAFF. In nucleotides, the CDR3 is TGTGCCAGCAGTGATCCGAGGGTTTCGAACACTGAAGCTTTCTTT.

This clonotype was detected many times. The V gene is TRBV11-2, the J gene TRBJ2-3, with D perhaps TRBD2 (5 bases). CDR1 and CDR2 from the germline V gene are SGHAT and FQNNGV. CDR3 length equals 13 residues. Trimming removed 2 bases at V and 7 bases at J, with 10 bases between. The DNA of the CDR3 is TGTGCCAGCAGCTTATTGAGGGAGAATACGCAGTATTTT. It codes for CASSLLRENTQYF.